Listed below are T cell receptor beta chains from one sample, sequenced in a study of CD8+CD57+ T cells in acquired aplastic anemia. TCRdb itself ran the reads through MiXCR, one entry per CDR3 protein. The data contain approximately 80,000 distinct CDR3 sequences, about 70% of them singletons. Sequenced material: sorted CD4+, CD8+, or CD8+CD57+ T cells (not recorded which) from PBMCs. The origin of the receptors is a human donor with aplastic anemia. The CDR3 runs from the conserved cysteine through the conserved F or W.

j_gene: TRBJ2-3
v_gene: TRBV24-1
CDR3aa: CATSEPGTRDTDTQYF

j_gene: TRBJ2-1
v_gene: TRBV9
CDR3aa: CASSVQGMVNEQFF

j_gene: TRBJ1-2
v_gene: TRBV7-6
CDR3aa: CASTPTATNYGYTF

j_gene: TRBJ1-1
v_gene: TRBV2
CDR3aa: CASSEKGATEAFF

j_gene: TRBJ1-5
v_gene: TRBV2
CDR3aa: CASWDGSNQPQHF

j_gene: TRBJ2-7
v_gene: TRBV7-9
CDR3aa: CASSLLRYEQYF

j_gene: TRBJ1-1
v_gene: TRBV7-2
CDR3aa: CASSSSGGMNTEAFF

j_gene: TRBJ2-7
v_gene: TRBV20-1
CDR3aa: CSAPTGGYEQYF

j_gene: TRBJ2-1
v_gene: TRBV15
CDR3aa: CATSTARGLAGAGDEQFF

j_gene: TRBJ1-2
v_gene: TRBV2
CDR3aa: CASLMVVGTGYTF

j_gene: TRBJ1-1
v_gene: TRBV19
CDR3aa: CASSTGGGLTEAFF

j_gene: TRBJ1-1
v_gene: TRBV7-2
CDR3aa: CARQRGWPEAFF

j_gene: TRBJ1-6
v_gene: TRBV7-7
CDR3aa: CASSVQHGSPLHF

j_gene: TRBJ2-7
v_gene: TRBV2
CDR3aa: CASRRLAGERNEQYF

j_gene: TRBJ2-7
v_gene: TRBV5-5
CDR3aa: CASSLGVTPSSYEQYF

j_gene: TRBJ2-7
v_gene: TRBV7-3
CDR3aa: CASSSLGHEQYF

j_gene: TRBJ1-2
v_gene: TRBV10-3
CDR3aa: CAIISGSGYTF

j_gene: TRBJ2-6
v_gene: TRBV15
CDR3aa: CATSREARSNVLTF

j_gene: TRBJ2-7
v_gene: TRBV7-9
CDR3aa: CASSLDGGEQYF

j_gene: TRBJ2-7
v_gene: TRBV6-2/TRBV6-3
CDR3aa: CASSRTGSSYEQYF

j_gene: TRBJ1-1
v_gene: TRBV19
CDR3aa: CASRSGAREAEAFF

j_gene: TRBJ2-1
v_gene: TRBV20-1
CDR3aa: CSASPLLAGDYNEQFF

j_gene: TRBJ2-2
v_gene: TRBV4-2
CDR3aa: CASSLGGGSGELFF

j_gene: TRBJ1-2
v_gene: TRBV2
CDR3aa: CASSEGLAFNYGYTF

j_gene: TRBJ1-6
v_gene: TRBV7-9
CDR3aa: CASSLGRGSPLHF

j_gene: TRBJ1-1
v_gene: TRBV20-1
CDR3aa: CSASDYTEAFF

j_gene: TRBJ2-2
v_gene: TRBV11-2
CDR3aa: CASSFLAGDTTGELFF

j_gene: TRBJ2-1
v_gene: TRBV11-2
CDR3aa: CASSLHPGQKAYNEQFF

j_gene: TRBJ2-7
v_gene: TRBV20-1
CDR3aa: CSASRGLRSYEQYF

j_gene: TRBJ2-2
v_gene: TRBV25-1
CDR3aa: CASSLGSGRSSGELFF

j_gene: TRBJ1-4
v_gene: TRBV2
CDR3aa: CASSEWGGANEKLFF

j_gene: TRBJ2-1
v_gene: TRBV5-1
CDR3aa: CASSPGTSGSNEQFF

j_gene: TRBJ1-5
v_gene: TRBV29-1
CDR3aa: CSVEVGNDQPQHF

j_gene: TRBJ2-1
v_gene: TRBV9
CDR3aa: CASSYDYNEQFF

j_gene: TRBJ2-2
v_gene: TRBV7-9
CDR3aa: CASSLGTSGELFF

j_gene: TRBJ2-5
v_gene: TRBV20-1
CDR3aa: CSARSELAELGGAPGMGETQYF

j_gene: TRBJ2-7
v_gene: TRBV4-1
CDR3aa: CASKARDSGTYEQYF

j_gene: TRBJ1-1
v_gene: TRBV10-3
CDR3aa: CAIYEWGEAFF

j_gene: TRBJ2-3
v_gene: TRBV7-9
CDR3aa: CASSFRADTQYF

j_gene: TRBJ2-7
v_gene: TRBV10-3
CDR3aa: CAISVSQGLHEQYF

j_gene: TRBJ2-3
v_gene: TRBV7-2
CDR3aa: CASSSSSTDTQYF

j_gene: TRBJ2-7
v_gene: TRBV7-2
CDR3aa: CASSPGTGPYEQYF

j_gene: TRBJ2-3
v_gene: TRBV4-1
CDR3aa: CASSQDVGLAGGITDTQYF

j_gene: TRBJ2-3
v_gene: TRBV7-3
CDR3aa: CASSLKGADTQYF

j_gene: TRBJ1-2
v_gene: TRBV5-4
CDR3aa: CASSLGQGENYGYTF

j_gene: TRBJ2-3
v_gene: TRBV2
CDR3aa: CASTALAARPDTQYF

j_gene: TRBJ1-2
v_gene: TRBV10-3
CDR3aa: CASSYGTAYGYTF

j_gene: TRBJ2-5
v_gene: TRBV29-1
CDR3aa: CSVEPWMQPQETQYF

j_gene: TRBJ2-3
v_gene: TRBV20-1
CDR3aa: CSARGRARTDTQYF

j_gene: TRBJ2-7
v_gene: TRBV6-2/TRBV6-3
CDR3aa: CASSQGLGGYYEQYF

j_gene: TRBJ2-5
v_gene: TRBV7-9
CDR3aa: CASSLGAGGTQYF

j_gene: TRBJ1-2
v_gene: TRBV6-5
CDR3aa: CASSYGDRVYGYTF

j_gene: TRBJ2-7
v_gene: TRBV9
CDR3aa: CASSQTPYEQYF

j_gene: TRBJ2-7
v_gene: TRBV24-1
CDR3aa: CATSDKHGSYEQYF

j_gene: TRBJ2-1
v_gene: TRBV20-1
CDR3aa: CSANGPNNEQFF

j_gene: TRBJ2-3
v_gene: TRBV20-1
CDR3aa: CSARDLDRTDTQYF